This T cell receptor beta chain was captured by sequencing in a study of blood T cells in healthy people across ages. The use of a sample-barcoded 5' primer and a J-beta primer mix characterized a second PCR of roughly 7 to 11 cycles. Each CDR3 protein gets one entry after TCRdb re-called the 5' RACE reads with MiXCR. The sample consists of approximately 1.5 million distinct CDR3 sequences, about 35% of them appearing once. CDR3 length equals 20 residues. Unmatched junction bases numbered 11, after V lost 0 bases and J lost 3 bases. Germline-derived CDR1 and CDR2 are KGHDR and SFDVKD. The specimen sequenced was blood. This clonotype was obtained from a woman aged 25 to 45 in good health. The chain recombines TRBV24-1 with TRBJ2-3; 13 bases agree with TRBD2. The CDR3 DNA is TGTGCCACCAGTGATTTGCAAATCGGGACTAGCGGGACAGGGACAGATACGCAGTATTTT. This sequence encodes CATSDLQIGTSGTGTDTQYF.